This is a list of T cell receptor beta chains from one sample in a study of blood T cell repertoires in COVID-19. Using immunoSEQ multiplex PCR, the repertoire was profiled, and TCRdb retains in-frame clones only, with some absent. Of 95,000 to 150,000 clones in the sample, 88% were seen once. The specimen was peripheral blood. Every receptor here comes from a woman aged 50 to 60 with active or convalescent COVID-19. The conserved cysteine and the conserved F or W are not part of the CDR3 here. Clone size appears in some rows only: once, few, many, or a class for an expanded clone.

j_call | v_call | clone_size | cdr3_aa
TRBJ1-1 | TRBV24-1 | few | ATSDSGIEAF
TRBJ2-1 | TRBV18 | NA | ASQISGLDNEQF
TRBJ2-5 | TRBV5-1 | NA | ASSEGGGMSGYQETQY
TRBJ2-5 | TRBV27 | NA | ASSPRGETQY
TRBJ2-7 | TRBV30 | NA | ACTGTGLGQY
TRBJ2-7 | TRBV23-1 | NA | ASSQSEVTNPYEQY
TRBJ1-5 | TRBV28 | NA | ASSFNTERTSPQH
TRBJ2-7 | TRBV7-9 | NA | ASSDGGGLYEQY
TRBJ2-5 | TRBV9 | NA | ASSVGLAGAETQY
TRBJ2-1 | TRBV9 | NA | ASKSSGRAGEQF
TRBJ1-5 | TRBV18 | NA | ASSPRDRNQPQH
TRBJ2-7 | TRBV6-2/TRBV6-3 | NA | ASSRTGGAFDYEQY
TRBJ2-1 | TRBV9 | NA | ASSVGVAGTYNEQF
TRBJ2-1 | TRBV10-2 | NA | ASSGLAGAYNEQF
TRBJ2-7 | TRBV7-9 | few | ASSFSGRIYEQY
TRBJ1-2 | TRBV7-7 | few | ASSLGIRDRGLYGYT
TRBJ1-6 | TRBV28 | NA | ASAAGANSPLH
TRBJ2-7 | TRBV5-1 | NA | ASRRDPSYEQY
TRBJ2-1 | TRBV6-5 | NA | ASSPTSGIYNEQF
TRBJ2-7 | TRBV7-9 | NA | ASSSRRGSSYEQY